This T cell receptor (beta chain) was sequenced during a study of blood T cell repertoires in COVID-19. Study-wide background: Researchers got acute and convalescent COVID-19 samples from the United States, Italy and Spain.

Produced via immunoSEQ multiplex PCR; TCRdb's table is partial and in-frame only. The repertoire consists of roughly 80,000 clones, with roughly 80% occurring once and the leading ten covering about a tenth. Germline CDR1 MNHNS, CDR2 SASEGT. The CDR3 loop spans 16 amino acids. V was trimmed by 2 bases and J by 3 bases, leaving 11 bases between them. The sequenced sample consisted of peripheral blood. This clonotype was sampled from a human donor in a cohort sampled during active COVID-19. The chain links TRBV6-1 to TRBJ1-6, with D uncertain. CDR3 sequence reads: CASSELRANYNSPLHF. CDR3 DNA: TGTGCCAGCAGTGAACTGAGGGCCAACTATAATTCACCCCTCCACTTT.